This entry is about one T cell receptor (beta chain). What it binds is unknown. A much larger clone is a single base away; this may be a read error. This sample stems from a study of breast tumors, draining lymph nodes, adjacent tissues. Axillary draining lymph nodes of breast cancer patients supplied the node samples. The study's findings and limits: Compared with basal-like, luminal-like tumors shared significantly more repertoire with nontumor tissue. That most tumor T cells come from lymph nodes remained unproven. Data fit most tumor T cells coming from lymph node, expanding in tumor. Tumor repertoires ranked between lymph nodes and nontumor tissue in diversity, with V and J gene preferences.

The germline CDR1 and CDR2 sequences are KGHDR and SFDVKD. This CDR3 is built from 14 residues. TCRdb fed the multiplex PCR reads into MiXCR, producing one record per CDR3 protein. Of about 150,000 distinct CDR3 sequences listed, 20% to 25% were seen once; the top ten hold just over 2.5%. Sequenced sample: axillary lymph node tissue. V and J are TRBV24-1 and TRBJ2-3; TRBD1 agrees at 7 bases. The sequence was collected from a female donor with breast cancer. Some clones in this sample may be carry-over from other donors' samples. In DNA, the CDR3 is TGTGCCACCAGTGACCCGACTGGGACAGATGCGCAGTATTTT. It specifies CATSDPTGTDAQYF.